The subject of this entry is one TCR beta chain. The data derive from a study of CD8 T cells in Susac syndrome. RNA amounts of about 0.45 to 1 ug underwent reverse transcription with random hexamers. TCRdb ran MiXCR on the immunoSEQ multiplex PCR reads and lists one entry per CDR3 protein. This table has 150,000 to 200,000 distinct CDR3 sequences, 93% appearing once. The CDR3 loop spans 15 amino acids. The germline V gene encodes CDR1 LGHDT and CDR2 YNNKEL (reference sequence). V lost 0 bases and J lost 4; bases outside the gene matches: 3. TCR beta from blood CD8+ and CD4+ T cells was sequenced. The clonotype comes from a human donor in good health. The V call is TRBV3-1, the J call TRBJ2-5; 9 bases are a match to TRBD1. The sample taken for sequencing was CD4+ T cells from PBMCs. The CDR3 protein is CASSQDSTGGETQYF. CDR3 coding DNA: TGTGCCAGCAGCCAAGATTCGACAGGGGGAGAGACCCAGTACTTC.